This paragraph covers one TCR beta chain sequence. No antigen is known for it. PCR amplification relied on 60 Vbeta primers (plus 13 Jbeta primers). Authors' processing steps: A follow-up analysis tallied about 80 million unique TCR beta chains, about 10 million shared. Clones were read by immunoSEQ multiplex PCR, and TCRdb kept only the in-frame ones, dropping some. V and J calls and clone size are those listed in that table; D and trimming were worked out from the DNA. The sample includes more than 100,000 clones, about 74% of them seen just once. The CDR3 is 15 amino acids. With 4 bases removed from V and 9 bases from J, the gap between germline ends came to 22 bases. Germline CDR1 reads SGDLS; CDR2 reads YYNGEE. This entry belongs to a study of cytomegalovirus exposure and HLA in healthy donors. Overall study findings and caveats: The study listed around 150 cytomegalovirus-associated TCR beta chains.

V and J are TRBV9 and TRBJ1-1; D might be TRBD1 (6 bases). What was sequenced was PBMCs. This clonotype was obtained from a woman between 45 and 60 years old in good health and CMV-seropositive. The CDR3 nucleotides read TGTGCCAGCAGCCCGGGCGTTTTAGGGGGTGTTCAAGCTTTCTTT. Amino acid sequence: CASSPGVLGGVQAFF.